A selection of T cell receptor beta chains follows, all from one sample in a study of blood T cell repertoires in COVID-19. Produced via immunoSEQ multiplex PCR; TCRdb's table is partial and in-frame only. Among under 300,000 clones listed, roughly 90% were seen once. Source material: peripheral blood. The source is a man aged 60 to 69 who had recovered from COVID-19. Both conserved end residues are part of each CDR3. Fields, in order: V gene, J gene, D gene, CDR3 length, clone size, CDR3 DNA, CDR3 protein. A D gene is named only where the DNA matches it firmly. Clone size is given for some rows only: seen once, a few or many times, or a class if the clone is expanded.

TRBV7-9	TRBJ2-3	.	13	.	TGTGCCAGCAGCTTGTTACAGGGAGATACGCAGTATTTT	CASSLLQGDTQYF
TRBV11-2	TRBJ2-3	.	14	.	TGTGCCAGCACCCCCACCGAGGGCACAGATACGCAGTATTTT	CASTPTEGTDTQYF
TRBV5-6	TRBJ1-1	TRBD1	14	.	TGTGCCAGCAGCTGGGACAGGTTGAACACTGAAGCTTTCTTT	CASSWDRLNTEAFF
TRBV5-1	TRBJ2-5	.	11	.	TGCGCCAGCGGAGTGCAAGAGACCCAGTACTTC	CASGVQETQYF
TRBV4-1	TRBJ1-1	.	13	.	TGCGCCAGCAGACAGGGATTGAACACTGAAGCTTTCTTT	CASRQGLNTEAFF
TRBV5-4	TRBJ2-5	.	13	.	TGTGCCAGCCACCAAAGACTAGAAGAGACCCAGTACTTC	CASHQRLEETQYF
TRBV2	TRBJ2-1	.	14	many	TGTGCCAGCAGTGAGGGGGGGCCCTACAATGAGCAGTTCTTC	CASSEGGPYNEQFF
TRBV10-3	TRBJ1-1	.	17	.	TGTGCCATCAGTGAGTTCAGGGGCGGGCGAGGGGACACTGAAGCTTTCTTT	CAISEFRGGRGDTEAFF
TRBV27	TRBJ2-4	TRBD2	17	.	TGTGCCAGCAGTTTGGTTGGTGCGGGGGGAAGTAAAAACATTCAGTACTTC	CASSLVGAGGSKNIQYF
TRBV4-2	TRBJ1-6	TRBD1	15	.	TGTGCCAGCAGCCACTCGGGACAGGGCGCTTCACCCCTCCACTTT	CASSHSGQGASPLHF
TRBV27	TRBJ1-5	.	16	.	TGTGCCAGCAGTTTATCCCCCGGGTCTCCCAATCAGCCCCAGCATTTT	CASSLSPGSPNQPQHF
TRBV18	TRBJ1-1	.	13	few	TGTGCCAGCTCATTCGACAGATACACTGAAGCTTTCTTT	CASSFDRYTEAFF
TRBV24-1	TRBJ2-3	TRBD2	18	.	TGTGCCACCAGTGATTCAGCCCCCCGGGCGGGGGGCACAGATACGCAGTATTTT	CATSDSAPRAGGTDTQYF
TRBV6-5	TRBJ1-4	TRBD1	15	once	TGTGCCAGCAGGGAGCGTGGGACAGGGGCTGAAAAACTGTTTTTT	CASRERGTGAEKLFF
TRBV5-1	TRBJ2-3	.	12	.	TGCGCCAGCAGCCCGTCGAGGGATACGCAGTATTTT	CASSPSRDTQYF
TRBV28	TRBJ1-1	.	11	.	TGTGCCAGCAGAATAAACACTGAAGCTTTCTTT	CASRINTEAFF
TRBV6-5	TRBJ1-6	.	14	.	TGTGCAAGCACACAGGGATCCCATAATTCACCCCTCCACTTT	CASTQGSHNSPLHF
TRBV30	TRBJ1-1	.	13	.	TGTGCCTGGAGGCGGGGGGCGAACACTGAAGCTTTCTTT	CAWRRGANTEAFF
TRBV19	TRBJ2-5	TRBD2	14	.	TGTGCCAGTAGTACCTCGACTAGCGAGAAGACCCAGTACTTC	CASSTSTSEKTQYF
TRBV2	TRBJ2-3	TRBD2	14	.	TGTGCCAGCAACAGCGGGGATTACACAGATACGCAGTATTTT	CASNSGDYTDTQYF
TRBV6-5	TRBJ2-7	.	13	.	TGTGCCAGCAGTTACCCGGACTTGAGGGAGCAGTACTTC	CASSYPDLREQYF
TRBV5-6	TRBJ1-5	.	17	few	TGTGCCAGCAGCTTTCTCAAATCGGGTTTAGACAATCAGCCCCAGCATTTT	CASSFLKSGLDNQPQHF
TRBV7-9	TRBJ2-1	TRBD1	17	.	TGTGCCAGCAGTGCTCTACTCCCGGGACAGGTTGGCGATGAGCAGTTCTTC	CASSALLPGQVGDEQFF
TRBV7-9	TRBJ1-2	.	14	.	TGTGCCAGCAGCTATAACAACAGGGAGGGTGGCTACACCTTC	CASSYNNREGGYTF
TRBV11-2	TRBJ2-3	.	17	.	TGTGCCAGCAGCTTAGTTTTGGCGGGGCGCCTCACAGATACGCAGTATTTT	CASSLVLAGRLTDTQYF
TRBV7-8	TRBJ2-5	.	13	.	TGTGCCAGCAGCACCGGGATCCAAGAGACCCAGTACTTC	CASSTGIQETQYF
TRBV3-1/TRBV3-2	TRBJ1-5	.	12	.	TGTGCCAGCAGCTCATACGGGCAGCCCCAGCATTTT	CASSSYGQPQHF
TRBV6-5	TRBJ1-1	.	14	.	TGTGCCAGCAGTTACTCGGGAGGGAGGACTGAAGCTTTCTTT	CASSYSGGRTEAFF
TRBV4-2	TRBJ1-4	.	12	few	TGTGCCAGCAGCCAAAGGGAGGAAAAACTGTTTTTT	CASSQREEKLFF
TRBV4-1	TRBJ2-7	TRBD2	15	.	TGCGCCAGCAGCACCTCGGAGCTAGCGGGGGGGAAACAGTACTTC	CASSTSELAGGKQYF
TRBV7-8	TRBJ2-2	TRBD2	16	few	TGTGCCAGCAGCAAGGGACTAGCGGCGAACACCGGGGAGCTGTTTTTT	CASSKGLAANTGELFF
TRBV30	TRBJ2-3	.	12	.	TGTGCCTCTAAGGCTAGGGGGGATACGCAGTATTTT	CASKARGDTQYF
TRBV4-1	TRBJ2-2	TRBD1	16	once	TGCGCCAGCAGCCAAGACAGGGGGCGCGTCACCGGGGAGCTGTTTTTT	CASSQDRGRVTGELFF
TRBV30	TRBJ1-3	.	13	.	TGTGCCTGGAGAGATACAGGGCGAAACACCATATATTTT	CAWRDTGRNTIYF
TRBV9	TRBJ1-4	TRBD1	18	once	TGTGCCAGCAGCGTAGACGTAGGGGGCGAAGGAGTAGGTGAAAAACTGTTTTTT	CASSVDVGGEGVGEKLFF
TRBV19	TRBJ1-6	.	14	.	TGTGCCAGTAGTAATGGAGGCTGGGGTTCACCCCTCCACTTT	CASSNGGWGSPLHF
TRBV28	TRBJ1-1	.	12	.	TGTGCCAGCAGGACTGACTGGGCTGAAGCTTTCTTT	CASRTDWAEAFF
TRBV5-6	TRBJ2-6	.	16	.	TGTGCCAGCAGCTTCGACACAACCTCTGGGGCCAACGTCCTGACTTTC	CASSFDTTSGANVLTF
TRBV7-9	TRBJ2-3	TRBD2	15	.	TGTGCCAGCAGCACAACTAGCGGGGGGACAGATACGCAGTATTTT	CASSTTSGGTDTQYF
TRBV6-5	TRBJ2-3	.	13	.	TGTGCCAGCAGAGTCGGACCGGGACTGGCGCAGTATTTT	CASRVGPGLAQYF
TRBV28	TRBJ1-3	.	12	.	TGTGCCAGCAGTCTTAGCGGAAACACCATATATTTT	CASSLSGNTIYF
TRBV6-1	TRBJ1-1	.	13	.	TGTGCCAGCAGTGACAGGGGTAGCACTGAAGCTTTCTTT	CASSDRGSTEAFF
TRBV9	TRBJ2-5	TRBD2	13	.	TGTGCCAGCAGCGTGGGAGGGACCGAGACCCAGTACTTC	CASSVGGTETQYF
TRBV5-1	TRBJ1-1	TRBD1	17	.	TGCGCCAGCAGCAAATCCGGGACAGGGGCCGGAAACACTGAAGCTTTCTTT	CASSKSGTGAGNTEAFF
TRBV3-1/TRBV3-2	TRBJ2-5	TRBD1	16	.	TGTGCCAGCAGCCGCCGACAGGGGGAAGGGCAAGAGACCCAGTACTTC	CASSRRQGEGQETQYF
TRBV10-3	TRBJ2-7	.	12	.	TGTGCCACAGGAGCGGTCTCCTACGAGCAGTACTTC	CATGAVSYEQYF
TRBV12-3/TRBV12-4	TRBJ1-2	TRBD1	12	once	TGTGCCAGCAGTTTGGACAGGGGGGAAGACACCTTC	CASSLDRGEDTF
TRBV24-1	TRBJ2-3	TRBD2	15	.	TGTGCCACCAGTGATCTTCTAGCGGGCTCAGATACGCAGTATTTT	CATSDLLAGSDTQYF
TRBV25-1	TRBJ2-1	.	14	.	TGTGCCAGCAGTGATCGGAGACTCCGGAATGAGCAGTTCTTC	CASSDRRLRNEQFF
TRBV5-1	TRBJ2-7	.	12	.	TGCGCCAGCAGCGACACATACTACGAGCAGTACTTC	CASSDTYYEQYF
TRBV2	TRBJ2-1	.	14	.	TGTGCCAGCAGTCCCGCGGGACTCTACAATGAGCAGTTCTTC	CASSPAGLYNEQFF